Given below is one T cell receptor (beta chain) in context. The data belong to a study of control samples from healthy donors and cancer patients. TCRdb's table, derived via immunoSEQ multiplex PCR, lists solely in-frame clones and lacks some. The repertoire holds approximately 150,000 clones, with 91% as singletons. The CDR3 covers 13 residues. The germline V gene encodes CDR1 LNHDA and CDR2 SQIVND (reference sequence). Trimming shortened V by 6 bases and J by 4 bases, and 9 bases separated the two germline ends. V and J are TRBV19 and TRBJ1-4; D unclear. The sequence came from a man between 18 and 35 years old in good health. Sequenced sample: blood. CDR3 in amino acids: CASSPEGNEKLFF. The CDR3 region has the DNA TGTGCCAGTAGCCCGGAAGGTAATGAAAAACTGTTTTTT.